This paragraph covers one T cell receptor (beta chain) sequence. Sample-barcoded 5' priming and a J-beta primer mix drove a second PCR of about 6 to 11 cycles. TCRdb used MiXCR to reprocess the 5' RACE reads, holding one entry per CDR3 protein. The table has some 1,800,000 distinct CDR3 sequences, roughly two fifths seen once. The data stem from a study of blood T cells in healthy people across ages. This CDR3 spans 17 amino acids. Germline loops: CDR1 MGHRA, CDR2 YSYEKL. This receptor was identified in a human donor in good health. Material for sequencing was blood. The rearrangement links TRBV4-1 to TRBJ2-5, with 7 nucleotides matching TRBD1. With the DNA end fitting TRBJ2-7 better, the J assignment may be wrong. The CDR3 loop reads CASSQSFLSGQKLEQYF. The CDR3 nucleotides read TGCGCCAGCAGCCAAAGTTTTCTATCGGGACAGAAACTCGAGCAGTACTTC.